This T cell receptor beta chain comes out of a study of T-cell reconstitution after alpha-beta-depleted transplantation in children (dated by TCRdb to the mid-2010s). Some background on the complete study: The study quantitatively tracked T-cell immune reconstitution after TCRalphabeta/CD19-depleted allogeneic hematopoietic cell transplantation in children using TCR repertoire profiling.

The CDR1 and CDR2 encoded by the germline V gene are MDHEN and SYDVKM. The CDR3 holds 15 amino acids from the cysteine to the phenylalanine. The CDR3 DNA has 45 bases and is translated from base 1. V loses 2 bases, J loses 2 bases, and the germline ends lie 13 bases apart. The treatment or condition label on this specimen signifies: allogeneic hematopoietic cell transplantation with graft depleted of TCRalphabeta T cells and CD19 B cells. The transplant recipients were children given TCRalphabeta/CD19-depleted allogeneic hematopoietic cell grafts. Library preparation was by PCR. TCRdb lists the instrument as Illumina HiSeq 2500. Molecular barcoding was employed in the preparation of TCR libraries, with unique molecular identifiers being used to normalize TCRbeta repertoire quantification. Clones were called with MiXCR by TCRdb after fastp trimmed the public reads at Q25, and only in-frame beta chains were retained. Every CDR3 protein is listed once, alongside the most common genes and DNA of its rows. This sample has hundreds of thousands of distinct CDR3 sequences in its table, and 7.5% to 9.5% of those were observed once. Less than 8% of the sample lies in the top ten.

Overall results and qualifications from the work: Hyperexpanded clone frequencies declined over subsequent months; after one year, T-cell counts and TCRbeta diversity were mostly attributed to newly produced T cells. The apparently early recovery of alphabetaT-cell counts about two months after transplant reportedly depended on only several hundred rapidly expanded clones that came from non-depleted graft cells. In some patients, high TCRbeta diversity at day 60 was attributed to recipient T cells and intrathymic progenitors that had survived conditioning.

The table lists this clonotype with a few counts. The target of this receptor is not known. No much larger clonotype is one base removed from it; base qualities were not supplied. The sequencing here drew on PBMCs, mostly from graft donor cells, taken 180 days after TCRalphabeta/CD19-depleted stem cell transplant. The TCR was taken from a male patient between 5 and 17 years old who had a stem cell transplant for acute lymphoblastic leukemia, so the T cells may come from the graft donor. The chain is assembled from TRBV28 and TRBJ2-7, with the D gene not confidently named. Here is the DNA: TGTGCCAGCAGTTTAGACTTAAATCTGGCCTACGAGCAGTACTTC. The encoded protein is CASSLDLNLAYEQYF.